The rows below give T cell receptor beta chains drawn from one sample of a study of molecular identifiers for immune sequencing clone quantification. Via MiXCR, TCRdb re-called the PCR reads, giving one row per CDR3 protein. Of approximately 630,000 distinct CDR3 sequences listed, 25% are singletons. The specimen sequenced was naive CD8+ T cells from blood, with Jurkat cell RNA spiked in. Receptors originate from a human donor in good health. Some libraries in this study had Jurkat cell RNA spiked in. Each CDR3 is given with its conserved first and last residue. D genes are given only for firm matches. Some rows mark clone size as missing; the rest say once, few, many or name a class of expanded clone.

j_gene | d_gene | abundance | v_gene | CDR3nt | CDR3aa
TRBJ1-5 | TRBD1 | NA | TRBV4-1 | TGCGCCAGCAGCCACGCCCCAGGGGGCTCTAATCCGCCCCAGCATTTT | CASSHAPGGSNPPQHF
TRBJ1-5 | NA | few | TRBV28 | TGTGCCAGCACCTCACCTTACGGGCCCACCGAGCCCCAGCATTTT | CASTSPYGPTEPQHF
TRBJ2-4 | NA | NA | TRBV25-1 | TGTGCCAGCAGTGAAACACCCCAGGAGGTTCAGTACTTC | CASSETPQEVQYF
TRBJ2-7 | NA | few | TRBV6-2/TRBV6-3 | TGTGCCAGCAGTTACCCGCCCCGGGACTCCGGCGAGCAGTACTTC | CASSYPPRDSGEQYF
TRBJ2-5 | TRBD2 | NA | TRBV20-1 | TGCAGTGCTAGAAAGGAATTTCCTAGCGGGGGGACCCAAGAGACCCAGTACTTC | CSARKEFPSGGTQETQYF
TRBJ2-1 | NA | many | TRBV5-1 | TGCGCCAGCAAAGCTGGGTCCAATGAGCAGTTCTTC | CASKAGSNEQFF
TRBJ2-3 | NA | NA | TRBV5-1 | TGCGCCAGCAGCTTGGCGGGGCGGGTCCAAGGAAGAGCAGATACGCAGTATTTT | CASSLAGRVQGRADTQYF
TRBJ2-7 | TRBD2 | many | TRBV7-2 | TGTGCCAGCAGCTCCAGGACTAGCGGAGCCTACGAGCAGTACTTC | CASSSRTSGAYEQYF
TRBJ2-1 | NA | NA | TRBV20-1 | TGCAGTGTGGGGGGGGGGCCATACAATAAGCAGTTCTTC | CSVGGGPYNKQFF
TRBJ1-1 | NA | many | TRBV10-3 | TGTGCCATCAGTGAGCCGGACGTGAACACTGAAGCTTTCTTT | CAISEPDVNTEAFF
TRBJ2-7 | NA | few | TRBV5-4 | TGTGCCAGCAGCTGGTGGGGGTCCTACGAGCAGTACTTC | CASSWWGSYEQYF
TRBJ2-1 | NA | few | TRBV28 | TGTGCCAGCAGTGTTACTACCTACAATGAGCAGTTCTTC | CASSVTTYNEQFF
TRBJ2-7 | TRBD1 | NA | TRBV20-1 | TGCAGTGCTACCCGTCGGGACAGGTACTACGAGCAGTACTTC | CSATRRDRYYEQYF
TRBJ2-2 | NA | NA | TRBV12-3/TRBV12-4 | TGTGCCAGCAGTTCCATCAACGCCGGGGAGCTGTTTTTT | CASSSINAGELFF
TRBJ2-3 | NA | NA | TRBV2 | TGTGCCAGCAGTGATCGGAGCCCCTACACAGATACGCAGTATTTT | CASSDRSPYTDTQYF
TRBJ2-3 | TRBD1 | NA | TRBV7-9 | TGTGCCAGCAGCTCGGCCACAGGGGGCACGGATACGCAGTATTTT | CASSSATGGTDTQYF
TRBJ2-7 | TRBD1 | few | TRBV29-1 | TGCAGCGTTGAGGGGGGGACAGGGAAGCGCAACGAGCAGTACTTC | CSVEGGTGKRNEQYF
TRBJ2-7 | NA | NA | TRBV13 | TGTGCCAGCAGCTCACCCGAGACGGGATCCTACGAGCAGTACTTC | CASSSPETGSYEQYF
TRBJ2-1 | NA | many | TRBV11-2 | TGTGCCAGCAGCTTAGAGTACAATGAGCAGTTCTTC | CASSLEYNEQFF
TRBJ2-3 | TRBD2 | few | TRBV7-3 | TGTGCCAGCAGTAAAACGGGACTAGCGGGACTGACGCAGTATTTT | CASSKTGLAGLTQYF
TRBJ2-2 | TRBD2 | NA | TRBV5-6 | TGTGCCAGCAGCAATAGCGGGACTTGGACCGGGGAGCTGTTTTTT | CASSNSGTWTGELFF
TRBJ1-6 | NA | NA | TRBV4-1 | TGCGCCAGCAGCCAAGACGTCGGCAGCTCCTATAATTCACCCCTCCACTTT | CASSQDVGSSYNSPLHF
TRBJ1-3 | NA | NA | TRBV29-1 | TGCAGCGTTGGGCACTTCTCTGGAAACACCATATATTTT | CSVGHFSGNTIYF
TRBJ2-3 | NA | few | TRBV6-2/TRBV6-3 | TGTGCCAGCAGTTACCGTTTCTATTTTAGCACAGATACGCAGTATTTT | CASSYRFYFSTDTQYF
TRBJ2-2 | NA | few | TRBV19 | TGTGCCAGTAGTATAACCGGGGCCACCGGGGAGCTGTTTTTT | CASSITGATGELFF
TRBJ2-7 | TRBD2 | few | TRBV29-1 | TGCAGCGTCCCTCCCCGGCGGGGGAAACCGCTCGAGCAGTACTTC | CSVPPRRGKPLEQYF
TRBJ1-1 | TRBD1 | many | TRBV6-2/TRBV6-3 | TGTGCCAGCAAGGGACAGGGGCTGACTGAAGCTTTCTTT | CASKGQGLTEAFF
TRBJ1-1 | NA | many | TRBV9 | TGTGCCAGCAGCGTGGGTTTCGGGTTTGAAGCTTTCTTT | CASSVGFGFEAFF
TRBJ2-7 | TRBD1 | many | TRBV7-9 | TGTGCCAGCAGCTTAGCCGGGACAGGGGTCTACGAGCAGTACTTC | CASSLAGTGVYEQYF
TRBJ2-5 | NA | few | TRBV4-1 | TGCGCCAGCAGCCAAGCAGGGCAGACCCAGTACTTC | CASSQAGQTQYF
TRBJ1-2 | NA | few | TRBV14 | TGTGCCAGCAGCCAAGATCGTGGGCCCCTCTATGGCTACACCTTC | CASSQDRGPLYGYTF
TRBJ2-7 | TRBD1 | NA | TRBV13 | TGTGCCAGCAGCCTGGGACAGGCAAAACAAAGCTACGAGCAGTACTTC | CASSLGQAKQSYEQYF
TRBJ2-7 | TRBD1 | many | TRBV6-5 | TGTGCCAGCAGTTACGGGCAGGGGGCTATCAACGAGCAGTACTTC | CASSYGQGAINEQYF
TRBJ2-7 | NA | few | TRBV9 | TGTGCCAGCAGCGTAGGCCACCTCGCCTACGAGCAGTACTTC | CASSVGHLAYEQYF
TRBJ2-6 | NA | NA | TRBV7-9 | TGTGCCAGCAGCTTGGGACGGGGGCGGTCTGGGGCCAACGTCCTGACTTTC | CASSLGRGRSGANVLTF
TRBJ2-6 | NA | NA | TRBV28 | TGTGCCAGCAGTTTCCCTCCCTCTGGGGCCAACGTCCTGACTTTC | CASSFPPSGANVLTF
TRBJ2-5 | NA | NA | TRBV7-2 | TGTGCCAGCAGCTTAGTTCCCCAGACCTTACCTGAGACCCAGTACTTC | CASSLVPQTLPETQYF
TRBJ2-3 | TRBD2 | NA | TRBV11-2 | TGTGCCAGCAGTCCGTATCCGACTAGCGGGAGAGATACGCAGTATTTT | CASSPYPTSGRDTQYF
TRBJ1-5 | TRBD1 | many | TRBV5-1 | TGCGCCAGCAGCTTGGAGGGGGCGGATCAGCCCCAGCATTTT | CASSLEGADQPQHF
TRBJ1-3 | NA | few | TRBV12-3/TRBV12-4 | TGTGCCAGCATCCCCTCATATGGAAACACCATATATTTT | CASIPSYGNTIYF
TRBJ1-1 | NA | many | TRBV12-3/TRBV12-4 | TGTGCCAGCAGTCTAGGAGGGGACTACACTGAAGCTTTCTTT | CASSLGGDYTEAFF
TRBJ1-1 | NA | few | TRBV6-5 | TGTGCCAGCAGTTACCAGGGGGAAGCTTTCTTT | CASSYQGEAFF
TRBJ2-1 | NA | few | TRBV12-3/TRBV12-4 | TGTGCCAGCAGTTTCCTACTAGACCTTTACAATGAGCAGTTCTTC | CASSFLLDLYNEQFF
TRBJ1-1 | NA | many | TRBV7-9 | TGTGCCACCCGCTACACTGAAGCTTTCTTT | CATRYTEAFF
TRBJ1-5 | NA | NA | TRBV5-5 | TGTGCCAGCAGCTTGGAATTCAAAGATCAGCCCCAGCATTTT | CASSLEFKDQPQHF
TRBJ1-1 | NA | NA | TRBV4-2 | TGTGCCAGCAGCCAAGATAAGGGCAGGGTGGTCACTGAAGCTTTCTTT | CASSQDKGRVVTEAFF
TRBJ1-1 | NA | few | TRBV28 | TGTGCCAGCAGTTTGGGGGGGGGGTGGAACACTGAAGCTTTCTTT | CASSLGGGWNTEAFF
TRBJ2-1 | NA | NA | TRBV4-3 | TGCGCCCGCAGTTACCGGGCCGGTTCCACTGCGCAGTTCTTC | CARSYRAGSTAQFF
TRBJ2-3 | NA | many | TRBV6-2/TRBV6-3 | TGTGCCAGCAGCAACCAACAAGTCACAGATACGCAGTATTTT | CASSNQQVTDTQYF
TRBJ1-1 | NA | NA | TRBV3-1 | TGTGCCAGCAGTCGATTTAGAGACACGTCGTCCACTGAAGCTTTCTTT | CASSRFRDTSSTEAFF
TRBJ1-1 | NA | many | TRBV9 | TGTGCCAGCAGCGTAGTCACAGGGCGAGGCACTGAAGCTTTCTTT | CASSVVTGRGTEAFF
TRBJ1-4 | TRBD1 | NA | TRBV9 | TGTGCCAGCAGCCAAGGGGCAGGGGGGAGAACTAATGAAAAACTGTTTTTT | CASSQGAGGRTNEKLFF
TRBJ2-5 | TRBD2 | NA | TRBV12-3/TRBV12-4 | TGTGCCAGCAGCACCAACATACTAGCGGTTGGGACCCAGTGCTTC | CASSTNILAVGTQCF
TRBJ2-7 | NA | many | TRBV5-6 | TGTGCCAGCAGCTTGGTTCGGCTAGACGAGCAGTACTTC | CASSLVRLDEQYF
TRBJ2-2 | NA | NA | TRBV25-1 | TGTGCCAGCAGTAGGGGGGAAGATGATACCGGGGAGCTGTTTTTT | CASSRGEDDTGELFF
TRBJ2-1 | NA | NA | TRBV7-9 | TGTGCCAGCAGCTTCACGTCCCCTGTGGATGAGCAGTTCTTC | CASSFTSPVDEQFF
TRBJ2-7 | NA | few | TRBV19 | TGTGCCAGTAAAAGCGGGTACTCCTACGAGCAGTACTTC | CASKSGYSYEQYF
TRBJ1-1 | NA | few | TRBV12-3/TRBV12-4 | TGTGCCAGCAGTTTCGGCATCAACACTGAAGCTTTCTTT | CASSFGINTEAFF
TRBJ2-5 | TRBD1 | many | TRBV6-5 | TGTGCCAGCAGTCACGGACAGGGCCTGGGGGAGACCCAGTACTTC | CASSHGQGLGETQYF
TRBJ2-1 | NA | NA | TRBV19 | TGTGCCAGCCAAGCCCAGCCCTACAATGAGCAGTTCTTC | CASQAQPYNEQFF